One sample yielded the 23 T cell receptor beta chains listed below, sequenced in a study of T-cell reconstitution after alpha-beta-depleted transplantation in children. During its preparation, the TCRbeta library received unique molecular identifiers. MiXCR was run by TCRdb on the PCR reads, yielding one entry per CDR3 protein. The table lists about 610,000 distinct CDR3 sequences, 10% of them singletons. This specimen consisted of PBMCs from the stem cell graft donor, obtained from the stem cell graft. These receptors originate from a human donor who donated a stem cell graft to a child with acute myeloid leukemia.

There are many counts of this clonotype. The chain has TRBV12-3 or TRBV12-4 and TRBJ2-2; D gene uncertain. CDR3 length: 11 residues. Trimming took 5 bases from V and 7 from J, leaving 5 bases between them. Here the CDR3 DNA reads TGTGCCAGCAGTCAAAGCGGGGAGCTGTTTTTT. As protein: CASSQSGELFF.

The gene calls are TRBV7-2 and TRBJ2-7, with D tentatively TRBD2 (6 bases). Germline V lookup: CDR1 SGHTA, CDR2 FQGNSA. Trimming shortened V by 5 bases and J by 3 bases, and 11 bases separated the two germline ends. The CDR3 extends over 13 amino acids. CDR3 sequence: CASSPTRIYEQYF. The CDR3 DNA follows: TGTGCCAGCAGCCCGACTAGGATCTACGAGCAGTACTTC.

This chain links TRBV10-3 with TRBJ2-3; 11 bases align to TRBD2. Germline CDR1 ENHRY, CDR2 SYGVKD. The CDR3 has 13 residues. With V trimmed by 1 base and J by 12 bases, 3 bases remained unmatched. Written as DNA, the CDR3 is TGTGCCATCAGTGAGTTAGCGGGAGGGGGTCAGTATTTT. Its translation: CAISELAGGGQYF.

This clonotype was recorded many times. This chain uses TRBV29-1 with TRBJ2-2, with 7 bases identical to TRBD1. CDR3 size: 14 residues. Per the germline V gene, CDR1 is SQVTM and CDR2 is ANQGSEA. Trimming at V came to 2 bases and at J to 4 bases, leaving 4 bases not matched to a gene. CDR3 DNA: TGCAGCGTTGAAAAACAGGGGATCACCGGGGAGCTGTTTTTT. This sequence encodes CSVEKQGITGELFF.

This clonotype was detected a few times. V usage is TRBV3-1 and J usage is TRBJ2-3; D not resolved. Germline V CDR1 and CDR2: LGHDT, YNNKEL (reference sequence). Trimming left V 3 bases short and J 1 base short, with 8 bases between. The CDR3 has 14 residues. CDR3 coding DNA: TGTGCCAGCAGCCAGAGACTGGGCACAGATACGCAGTATTTT. Translating it yields CASSQRLGTDTQYF.

This clonotype turned up a few times. CDR3 amino acids: CASSLGGTTSGRPSYNEQFF. The CDR3 DNA reads TGCGCCAGCAGCTTGGGCGGGACTACTAGCGGGAGGCCCTCCTACAATGAGCAGTTCTTC. The V call is TRBV5-1, the J call TRBJ2-1; TRBD2 matches 12 bases. The ends lost 0 bases at V and 0 bases at J; junction bases unmatched: 10. The CDR3 extends over 20 amino acids. Germline assignment: CDR1 SGHRS and CDR2 YFSETQ.

This sequence joins TRBV12-3 or TRBV12-4 and TRBJ2-1; D assignment may be TRBD1 or TRBD2 (5 bases each). V lost 5 bases and J 3 bases, leaving 23 bases between the germline ends. CDR3 length equals 18 residues. The DNA of the CDR3 is TGTGCCAGCAGTCCCCATCGGGGCGGGCCTACTTACTACAATGAGCAGTTCTTC. Protein product: CASSPHRGGPTYYNEQFF.

This clonotype was recorded a few times. The chain joins TRBV20-1 to TRBJ2-1; 12 bases match TRBD2. Losses at the gene ends were 4 bases for V and 8 bases for J; bases not matched to a gene: 15. The CDR3 length is 17 residues. The germline V gene has CDR1 DFQATT and CDR2 SNEGSKA (reference sequence). CDR3 bases: TGCAGTGCTACCCGGAGGACTAGCGGGATCGGTGGCGATGAGCAGTTCTTC. It specifies CSATRRTSGIGGDEQFF.

V gene TRBV29-1 combines with J gene TRBJ1-3, with D maybe TRBD1 (5 bases). The CDR3 contains 16 residues. Germline loops: CDR1 SQVTM, CDR2 ANQGSEA. The CDR3: CIQLGPGPKSGNTIYF. The DNA for the CDR3 is TGCATCCAACTGGGGCCGGGTCCCAAATCTGGAAACACCATATATTTT.

This chain uses TRBV7-8 with TRBJ2-7, with D tentatively TRBD1 or TRBD2 (6 bases each). Germline lookup yields CDR1 SGHVS and CDR2 FQNEAQ. There are 14 residues in the CDR3. The V end lost 5 bases, the J end lost 6 bases, and 17 bases lay between the germline ends. DNA of the CDR3: TGTGCCAGCAGCCAGCTTGGAGGGGGTGGCGAGCAGTACTTC. This gives the protein CASSQLGGGGEQYF.

This clonotype was seen only a few times. The chain joins TRBV3-1 to TRBJ2-5, with unresolved D. The CDR3 sequence is 14 residues long. V gave up 2 bases and J gave up 5 bases, with 12 bases separating them. Germline lookup yields CDR1 LGHDT and CDR2 YNNKEL (reference sequence). The CDR3 DNA reads as TGTGCCAGCAGCCAATCCCCCAGAATGGAGACCCAGTACTTC. It encodes CASSQSPRMETQYF.

This chain uses TRBV7-6 with TRBJ1-1; D gene ambiguous. Germline V CDR1 and CDR2: SGHVS, FNYEAQ. Trimming cost V 3 bases and J 10 bases, with 9 bases left between them. The CDR3 covers 11 residues. In DNA form, the CDR3 reads TGTGCCAGCAGCTTCAACGGTCCAGCTTTCTTT. It is translated as CASSFNGPAFF.

This clonotype came up many times. This sequence joins TRBV10-3 and TRBJ1-5, with D unclear. The V gene's germline CDR1 is ENHRY and CDR2 SYGVKD. There are 12 residues in the CDR3. V shed 5 bases and J shed 6 bases, with 8 bases lying between them. The CDR3 coding sequence is TGTGCCATCAGTAAGGAAGGTCAGCCCCAGCATTTT. This encodes CAISKEGQPQHF.

The CDR3: CASSYGGRPTDTQYF. The CDR3 DNA follows: TGTGCCAGCAGTTACGGCGGGAGGCCCACAGATACGCAGTATTTT. The V and J genes are TRBV6-5 and TRBJ2-3, with 8 nucleotides matching TRBD2. Germline V gives CDR1 MNHEY, CDR2 SVGAGI. With 2 bases clipped from V and 2 bases from J, the junction kept 3 bases outside the gene matches. CDR3 size: 15 residues.

About this clonotype itself: Here the CDR3 omits its conserved ending phenylalanine or tryptophan, so a read error is the likely source. This sequence joins TRBV7-8 and TRBJ1-5; D not certain. V was trimmed by 1 base and J by 7 bases, leaving 5 bases between them. Per the germline V gene, CDR1 is SGHVS and CDR2 is FQNEAQ. This CDR3 spans 12 amino acids. The CDR3 region is CASSLEIQPQHV. The DNA for the CDR3 is TGTGCCAGCAGCTTAGAGATCCAGCCCCAGCATGTT.

The gene calls are TRBV3-1 and TRBJ2-1, with TRBD2 matching over 12 bases. CDR3 length: 18 amino acids. Germline loops: CDR1 LGHDT, CDR2 YNNKEL (reference sequence). The J segment lost 8 bases and the V segment lost 4 bases, leaving 15 bases of the junction unmatched. For the CDR3, the DNA is TGTGCCAGCAGCCTCCAAGGCCTAGCGGGAGGGAGTCGGCATGAGCAGTTCTTC. Translating it yields CASSLQGLAGGSRHEQFF.

This clonotype was picked up many times. This sequence joins TRBV4-3 and TRBJ1-4; 9 nucleotides line up with TRBD1. The V segment lost 3 bases and the J segment 5 bases; nucleotides outside the gene matches: 4. This CDR3 has 15 amino acids. Germline V gene lookup returns CDR1 LGHNA and CDR2 YSLEER. The DNA for the CDR3 is TGCGCCAGCAGCCAGGAGGGACAGGGAAATGAAAAACTGTTTTTT. This encodes CASSQEGQGNEKLFF.

The chain joins TRBV24-1 to TRBJ2-1, with TRBD1 matching over 8 bases. V was clipped by 6 bases and J by 5 bases; unmatched bases: 2. This CDR3 region has 13 residues. Germline CDR1 reads KGHDR; CDR2 reads SFDVKD. In nucleotides, the CDR3 is TGTGCCACCAGTACAGGGGGAAACAATGAGCAGTTCTTC. This gives the protein CATSTGGNNEQFF.

This clonotype was observed many times. V is TRBV5-1 and J is TRBJ2-2, with a possible D match to TRBD1 (6 bases). V was cut by 3 bases and J by 1 base, with 7 bases left in between. The CDR3 sequence is 14 residues long. In germline, CDR1 is SGHRS, CDR2 YFSETQ. CDR3 residues: CASSWGQNTGELFF. The DNA for the CDR3 is TGCGCCAGCAGCTGGGGACAGAACACCGGGGAGCTGTTTTTT.

This clonotype was seen ten or more times. The V and J genes are TRBV29-1 and TRBJ2-7; D remains unclear. V was clipped by 4 bases and J by 1 base, with 8 bases between them. Germline values: CDR1 SQVTM, CDR2 ANQGSEA. The CDR3 spans 12 residues. The CDR3 protein is CSVGPGSYEQYF. The CDR3 region has the DNA TGCAGCGTTGGTCCAGGTTCCTACGAGCAGTACTTC.

This clonotype was observed many times. J is TRBJ1-4 and V is TRBV20-1; 7 bases align to TRBD1. This CDR3 spans 14 amino acids. V gave up 3 bases and J gave up 2 bases; unmatched junction bases: 3. Per the germline V gene, CDR1 is DFQATT and CDR2 is SNEGSKA (reference sequence). For the CDR3, the DNA is TGCAGTGCTAGGGGGGACAGCACTAATGAAAAACTGTTTTTT. It encodes CSARGDSTNEKLFF.

With regard to this clonotype: Compared with germline, one end of the junction differs, possibly owing to a read error. The rearrangement joins TRBV6-4 to TRBJ2-7; 7 bases align to TRBD2. CDR1 is MRHNA and CDR2 is SNTAGT in the germline V gene. The CDR3 runs to 16 residues. The CDR3: CASSDSSLRESYEQYF. The CDR3 nucleotides are TGTGCCAGTAGTGACTCGTCTTTGCGGGAGTCATACGAGCAGTACTTC.

The chain recombines TRBV11-2 with TRBJ2-1; 13 bases fit TRBD2. The CDR3 sequence is 18 residues long. From germline, CDR1 is SGHAT and CDR2 FQNNGV. V was pared by 5 bases and J by 2 bases, with 9 bases of the junction left unmatched. The CDR3 spells CASSKGQGLAGPYNEQFF. CDR3 nucleotides: TGTGCCAGCAGCAAGGGGCAGGGACTAGCGGGACCCTACAATGAGCAGTTCTTC.